The clone carrying this T cell receptor (beta chain) was seen repeatedly, ten times or more. Original handling: Counts of nucleated cells, estimated from reference gene primer amplification, were obtained. Sequenced by immunoSEQ multiplex PCR; TCRdb stores in-frame clones only, minus some. The V and J calls and the clone size are those of that table, but D and trimming were determined from the DNA. The sample contains tens of thousands of clones, about 74% of which appear only once. Seattle patient enrollment occurred during active infection, with longitudinal follow-up thereafter. This specimen comes from a study of blood T cell repertoires in COVID-19. The CDR3 sequence is 14 residues long. Germline V gene data show CDR1 as SEHNR and CDR2 as FQNEAQ (reference sequence). V was clipped by 2 bases and J by 8 bases, with 12 bases between them.

This clonotype originated in a man between 65 and 79 years old with COVID-19, enrolled during active disease. The V gene is TRBV7-9, the J gene TRBJ1-4; possibly TRBD1 for D (6 bases). The sample was peripheral blood. The CDR3 reads CASSLSGDGEKLFF. DNA for the CDR3: TGTGCCAGCAGCTTATCAGGGGATGGGGAAAAACTGTTTTTT.